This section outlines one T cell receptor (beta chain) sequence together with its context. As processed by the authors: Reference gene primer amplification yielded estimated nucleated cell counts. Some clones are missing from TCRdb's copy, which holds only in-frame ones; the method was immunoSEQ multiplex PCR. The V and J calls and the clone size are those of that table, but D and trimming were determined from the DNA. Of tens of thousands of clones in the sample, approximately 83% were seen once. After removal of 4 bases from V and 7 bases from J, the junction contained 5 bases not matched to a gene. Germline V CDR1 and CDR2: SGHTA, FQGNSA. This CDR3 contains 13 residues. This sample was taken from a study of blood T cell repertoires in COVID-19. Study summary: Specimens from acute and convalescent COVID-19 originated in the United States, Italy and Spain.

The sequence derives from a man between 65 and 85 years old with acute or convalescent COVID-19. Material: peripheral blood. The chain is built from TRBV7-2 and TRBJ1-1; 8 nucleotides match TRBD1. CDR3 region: CASSSSGTGEAFF. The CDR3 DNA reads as TGTGCCAGCAGCTCCTCCGGGACAGGTGAAGCTTTCTTT.